The entry below describes one T cell receptor beta chain. Its antigen is unidentified. This entry is derived from a study of T cells expressing NK-cell markers. Germline CDR1 is MNHNS and CDR2 is SASEGT. This CDR3 contains 14 residues. General observations from the study: Each of a handful of donors carried dominant NKG2C+ clonotypes accounting for about 1.0-7.0% of CD8+ T cells. A few donors showed these clonotypes also leading the CD3+CD56-NKG2C+ fraction.

The cDNA for TCR beta came from 5'RACE template switching with UMIs. Each CDR3 protein gets one entry in TCRdb, which reprocessed the 5' RACE reads and gives no DNA. This sample contains a few hundred thousand distinct CDR3 sequences. The material sequenced was blood T cells: a sorted CD56 or NKG2C T cell subset, CD4+ or CD8+ T cells, or bulk PBMC T cells (not recorded which). The TCR originated in a man aged 18 to 69 in good health. The rearrangement uses TRBV6-1 and TRBJ1-5. The CDR3 loop reads CASSLNWGDQPQHF.